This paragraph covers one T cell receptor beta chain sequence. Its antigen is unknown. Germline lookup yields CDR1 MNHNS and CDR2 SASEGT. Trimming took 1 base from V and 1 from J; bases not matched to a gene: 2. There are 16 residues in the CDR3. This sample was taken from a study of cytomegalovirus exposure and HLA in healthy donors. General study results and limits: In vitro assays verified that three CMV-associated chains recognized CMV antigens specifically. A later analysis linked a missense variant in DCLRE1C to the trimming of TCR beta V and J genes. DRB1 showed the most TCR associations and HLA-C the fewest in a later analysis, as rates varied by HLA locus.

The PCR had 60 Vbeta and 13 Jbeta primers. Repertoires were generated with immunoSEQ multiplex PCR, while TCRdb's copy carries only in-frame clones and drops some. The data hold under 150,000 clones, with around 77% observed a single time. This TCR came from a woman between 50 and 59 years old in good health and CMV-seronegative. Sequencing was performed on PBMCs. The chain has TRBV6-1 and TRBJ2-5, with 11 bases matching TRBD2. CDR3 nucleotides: TGTGCCAGCAGTGAAGTCACTAGCGGGGGCCAAGAGACCCAGTACTTC. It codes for CASSEVTSGGQETQYF.